The 11 T cell receptor beta chains reported below all come from one sample, sequenced in a study of T cells after posttransplantation cyclophosphamide. TCRdb keeps only in-frame clones here, not all; method: immunoSEQ multiplex PCR. The sample carries 25,000 to 30,000 clones, 70% to 90% recorded once. The sequenced sample was PBMCs. All receptors come from a man aged 45-65 years.

This rearrangement joins TRBV28 to TRBJ2-1; no reliable D call. The CDR3 is 17 amino acids. The V gene lost 6 bases and the J gene lost 0 bases, with 18 bases spanning the gap. Germline V gene lookup returns CDR1 MDHEN and CDR2 SYDVKM. In DNA, the CDR3 is TGTGCCAGCAGCCAACCCTATTACAGAAGCTCCTACAATGAGCAGTTCTTC. Protein: CASSQPYYRSSYNEQFF.

V gene TRBV2 combines with J gene TRBJ2-3, with D perhaps matching TRBD2 (7 bases). CDR1 and CDR2 from the germline V gene are SNHLY and FYNNEI. Trimming pared 5 bases from V and 3 bases from J, leaving 15 bases between. There are 15 residues in the CDR3. The CDR3 nucleotides are TGTGCCAGCAGTTTCAAGGGGGGGGAGACAGATACGCAGTATTTT. Translation: CASSFKGGETDTQYF.

J is TRBJ2-2 and V is TRBV5-1; TRBD1 matches at 9 bases. This CDR3 has 15 amino acids. Per the germline V gene, CDR1 is SGHRS and CDR2 is YFSETQ. Trimming took 4 bases from V and 6 from J; bases not matched to a gene: 7. The DNA for the CDR3 is TGCGCCAGCAGCCCACACAGGGGGCAGCCCGGGGAGCTGTTTTTT. Translating gives CASSPHRGQPGELFF. The variable domain in full, with the rest retrieved from reference TRBV5-1 and TRBJ2-2, is KAGVTQTPRYLIKTRGQQVTLSCSPISGHRSVSWYQQTPGQGLQFLFEYFSETQRNKGNFPGRFSGRQFSNSRSEMNVSTLELGDSALYLCASSPHRGQPGELFFGEGSRLTVL.

V usage is TRBV5-1 and J usage is TRBJ2-5, with D perhaps matching TRBD2 (6 bases). Trimming removed 4 bases at V and 5 bases at J, with 15 bases between. CDR3 length equals 14 residues. The germline gives CDR1 SGHRS, CDR2 YFSETQ. CDR3 nucleotide sequence: TGCGCCAGCAGCCCGGAGGCGGGGTGGGAGACCCAGTACTTC. Its protein product is CASSPEAGWETQYF.

The DNA of the CDR3 is TGTGCCAGCAGTTTACCCCGGCGGGGCGGACACATTCAGTACTTC. Amino acids: CASSLPRRGGHIQYF. This chain joins TRBV28 and TRBJ2-4; D is possibly TRBD2 (6 bases). This CDR3 region has 15 residues. Trimming stripped 2 bases from V and 8 bases from J, with 16 bases between. Looked up from germline, CDR1 is MDHEN and CDR2 is SYDVKM.

This clone has only a few counts. This chain links TRBV2 with TRBJ1-1; the match to TRBD1 covers 9 bases. Germline V CDR1 and CDR2: SNHLY, FYNNEI. The ends lost 4 bases at V and 6 bases at J; junction bases unmatched: 6. The length of the CDR3 is 14 residues. CDR3 in DNA: TGTGCCAGCAGTGGACAGGGGGGAACTGCTGAAGCTTTCTTT. Translation gives CASSGQGGTAEAFF.

This chain connects TRBV27 to TRBJ1-1; 12 bases fit TRBD1. The CDR3 has 19 residues. V was pared by 2 bases and J by 4 bases, with 14 bases of the junction left unmatched. The V gene's germline CDR1 is MNHEY and CDR2 SMNVEV (reference sequence). The CDR3: CASSLRGQGAPGGVTEAFF. DNA of the CDR3: TGTGCCAGCAGTTTAAGGGGACAGGGGGCCCCGGGGGGTGTCACTGAAGCTTTCTTT.

J is TRBJ1-5 and V is TRBV27, with 7 nucleotides matching TRBD1. The CDR3 runs to 18 residues. V dropped 6 bases and J dropped 3; count of bases not matched to a gene: 17. CDR1 and CDR2 (germline): MNHEY, SMNVEV (reference sequence). CDR3 DNA: TGTGCCAGCAGCCCGACCACTACAGGGGCCATAAACAATCAGCCCCAGCATTTT. Protein product: CASSPTTTGAINNQPQHF.

The CDR3 spells CASSLPVTGSNYGYTF. The CDR3 nucleotides are TGTGCCAGCAGTCTGCCCGTGACAGGGAGCAACTATGGCTACACCTTC. The J gene is TRBJ1-2, the V gene TRBV28; 7 bases match TRBD1. The germline gives CDR1 MDHEN, CDR2 SYDVKM. With V trimmed by 5 bases and J by 2 bases, 11 bases remained unmatched. The CDR3 consists of 16 residues.

This sequence joins TRBV2 and TRBJ1-2, with 8 bases identical to TRBD1. Germline CDR1 reads SNHLY; CDR2 reads FYNNEI. This CDR3 is built from 15 residues. The trim removed 4 bases at V and 3 bases at J, leaving 7 bases unmatched. The CDR3 DNA reads as TGTGCCAGCAGTGTCGGACAGGGCGGAGACTATGGCTACACCTTC. Encoded protein: CASSVGQGGDYGYTF.

The rearrangement joins TRBV14 to TRBJ2-5; the D is unclear. V was shortened by 0 bases and J by 7 bases, with 9 bases between the two germline ends. The germline V gene has CDR1 SGHDN and CDR2 FVKESK. The CDR3 has 13 amino acids. CDR3 sequence: CASSQDMSATQYF. CDR3 nucleotides: TGTGCCAGCAGCCAAGATATGAGCGCGACCCAGTACTTC.